A selection of T cell receptor beta chains follows, all from one sample in a study of T-cell reconstitution after alpha-beta-depleted transplantation in children. One entry per CDR3 protein results from TCRdb running MiXCR on the PCR reads. Of hundreds of thousands of distinct CDR3 sequences listed, 17% were seen once; the top ten hold roughly two fifths. The sample consisted of PBMCs, mostly from graft donor cells, taken 360 days after TCRalphabeta/CD19-depleted stem cell transplant. The receptors here all came from a male patient under 10 years old who had a stem cell transplant for acute lymphoblastic leukemia, so the T cells may come from the graft donor. Both conserved end residues are part of each CDR3. The order of the fields is clone size, CDR3 length, V gene, J gene, D gene, CDR3 DNA, CDR3 protein. D genes are given only for firm matches. Some rows mark clone size as missing; the rest say once, few, many or name a class of expanded clone.

few,17,TRBV6-1,TRBJ1-4,TRBD1,TGTGCCAGCAGCCGACAGGGGATCGAACCTCTCACTGAAAAACTGTTTTTT,CASSRQGIEPLTEKLFF
NA,13,TRBV7-2,TRBJ2-1,NA,TGTGCCAGCAGCTTAGTCGTAGGGGATGAGCAGTTCTTC,CASSLVVGDEQFF
many,14,TRBV7-2,TRBJ1-1,NA,TGTGCCAGCAGTCCTGTAGCGGGGAACACTGAAGCTTTCTTT,CASSPVAGNTEAFF
many,13,TRBV12-3/TRBV12-4,TRBJ2-7,NA,TGTGCCAGCAGTTACCCGGGACCCTACGAGCAGTACTTC,CASSYPGPYEQYF
NA,13,TRBV12-3/TRBV12-4,TRBJ1-1,TRBD1,TGTGCCAGCAGTTTAACCCGGGGACAGGGAGCTTTCTTT,CASSLTRGQGAFF
few,17,TRBV7-6,TRBJ2-6,TRBD1,TGTGCCAGCAGCTTAGGGGACAGGGGGCTTGGGGCCAACGTCCTGACTTTC,CASSLGDRGLGANVLTF
NA,13,TRBV7-2,TRBJ2-7,NA,TGTGCCAGCAGCTCCATGATGTCGGGCGAGCAGTACTTC,CASSSMMSGEQYF
NA,13,TRBV20-1,TRBJ2-7,TRBD1,TGCAGTGCTACGGGACAGGTCTCCTACGAGCAGTACTTC,CSATGQVSYEQYF
many,15,TRBV12-3/TRBV12-4,TRBJ2-2,TRBD1,TGTGCCAGCAGCACCGGGACAGGGGTTACCGGGGAGCTGTTTTTT,CASSTGTGVTGELFF
NA,16,TRBV5-1,TRBJ2-1,NA,TGCGCCAGCAGCTTGAACCTAGATAGCTCCTACAATGAGCAGTTCTTC,CASSLNLDSSYNEQFF
NA,13,TRBV28,TRBJ1-2,NA,TGTGCCAGCAGTTTAGCCGCGAAGGGTGGCTACACCTTC,CASSLAAKGGYTF
few,15,TRBV19,TRBJ2-2,TRBD1,TGTGCCAGCAATCCCAGGGGGTTGAACACCGGGGAGCTGTTTTTT,CASNPRGLNTGELFF
few,12,TRBV15,TRBJ1-1,NA,TGTGCCACCAGCAACCGAGTTGGTTCAGCTTTCTTT,CATSNRVGSAFF
few,16,TRBV6-2/TRBV6-3,TRBJ2-1,TRBD1,TGTGCCAGCAGTTACTCCCGGGACAGGGGGGTTTCTGAGCAGTTCTTC,CASSYSRDRGVSEQFF
few,15,TRBV20-1,TRBJ1-2,NA,TGCAGTGCTAGAGATAGTGGACGGAGATTATATGGGGGCACCTTC,CSARDSGRRLYGGTF
NA,16,TRBV5-6,TRBJ2-7,TRBD1,TGTGCCAGCAGCCTCTACGGACAGGGACCCTCCTACGAGCAGTACTTC,CASSLYGQGPSYEQYF
NA,12,TRBV2,TRBJ2-3,NA,TGTGCCAGCGCGCTACGCACAGATACGCAGTATTTT,CASALRTDTQYF
NA,18,TRBV5-1,TRBJ1-3,NA,TGCGCCAGCAGCTGGGGGGCGACATGGCCTCAAAATGGAAACACCATATATTTT,CASSWGATWPQNGNTIYF
NA,13,TRBV29-1,TRBJ2-1,NA,TGCAGCGCCGCCGGCCTCTCCTACAATGAGCAGTTCTTC,CSAAGLSYNEQFF
many,18,TRBV7-2,TRBJ2-1,NA,TGTGCCAGCAGCTTAGCGCTAAGGGGTAGCCACACAAACAATGAGCAGTTCTTC,CASSLALRGSHTNNEQFF
few,14,TRBV20-1,TRBJ2-7,NA,TGCAGTGCTGCGCGTCGGCTGCTCGCCTACGAGCAGTACTTC,CSAARRLLAYEQYF
few,17,TRBV5-1,TRBJ1-1,NA,TGCGCCAGCAGCTTACTGAGGGATGCAGAAATGAACACTGAAGCTTTCTTT,CASSLLRDAEMNTEAFF
NA,13,TRBV20-1,TRBJ1-5,NA,TGCAGTGCTAGAGAATGGAGAAATCAGCCCCAGCATTTT,CSAREWRNQPQHF
NA,15,TRBV20-1,TRBJ2-5,NA,TGCAGTGCTGTCAAGAATGGGGGGGGCCATGGGACCCAGTACTTC,CSAVKNGGGHGTQYF